This paragraph reports one TCR beta chain. What it binds is not known. The CDR3 has 15 residues. Per the germline V gene, CDR1 is SGHVS and CDR2 is FQNEAQ. V lost 1 base and J 7 bases, leaving 16 bases between the germline ends. The data are from a study of vaccination and CD4 T cells after COVID-19. For the study at large: Between diagnosis and the drawing of post-COVID samples lay a median around 110 days (range 35 to 161). Broader study findings: Convalescent patients' median share of reactive clones seen only post-vaccination was approximately 85%.

Researchers used the Oncomine TCR Beta short-read assay to sequence DNA from cultured CD4+ T cells. TCRdb analysed the PCR reads with MiXCR anew, one entry per CDR3 protein. The sample contains more than 10,000 distinct CDR3 sequences, around 53% of which appear only once. Treatment noted: approximately nine-day PBMC culture with coronavirus spike peptide pools or control peptides (ViraFEST assay). PBMC cultures, at 1.5 million to 2.5 million cells per well, received about 9.3 IU/ml IL-2 and about 10 ug/ml peptide pools. This chain uses TRBV7-8 with TRBJ2-5; D perhaps matches TRBD2 (5 bases). This receptor was obtained from a human donor who had recovered from COVID-19. What was sequenced was CD4+ T cells from blood, cultured in vitro. The chain's CDR3 is CASSLVFHSAGTQYF. The CDR3 region has the DNA TGTGCCAGCAGCTTAGTGTTCCACTCTGCGGGGACCCAGTACTTC.